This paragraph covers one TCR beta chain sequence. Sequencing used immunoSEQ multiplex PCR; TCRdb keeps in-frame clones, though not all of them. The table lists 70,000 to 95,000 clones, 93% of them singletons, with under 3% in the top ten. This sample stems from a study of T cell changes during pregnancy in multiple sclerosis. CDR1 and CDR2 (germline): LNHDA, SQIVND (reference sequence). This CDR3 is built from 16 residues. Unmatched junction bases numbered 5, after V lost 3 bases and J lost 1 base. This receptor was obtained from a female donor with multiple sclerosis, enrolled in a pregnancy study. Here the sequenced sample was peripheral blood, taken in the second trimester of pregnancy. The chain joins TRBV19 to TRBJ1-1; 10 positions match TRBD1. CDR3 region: CASSIRQGAPNTEAFF. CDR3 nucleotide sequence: TGTGCCAGTAGTATCAGACAGGGGGCCCCGAACACTGAAGCTTTCTTT.